This T cell receptor (beta chain) was recovered during a study of shared clonotypes between healthy human individuals. Germline CDR1 and CDR2: MNHNY and SVGAGI (reference sequence). Trimming removed 7 bases from V and 4 bases from J, with 20 bases in between. This CDR3 is 15 amino acids long. Worth noting for this clone: What it binds is unknown.

Assay execution took place at the deep level. Only in-frame clones appear in the TCRdb table, and some are missing; sequencing was by immunoSEQ multiplex PCR. The sample comprises a few million clones, roughly nine tenths of which are singletons, and under 0.15% rests with the top ten. General study results and limits: The study found lower generation probabilities in non-shared clonotypes than in those shared by all four donors.

The sequenced sample consisted of naive CD4+ T cells sorted from blood. Subset of the sample: CD45RA+ positively selected. This chain joins TRBV6-6 and TRBJ2-7; the D gene is possibly TRBD1 (7 bases). The receptor was derived from a man between 18 and 35 years old in good health. The CDR3 coding sequence is TGTGCCAGCACCGCGGGGTCGACAGGGTCGTACGAGCAGTACTTC. Protein sequence: CASTAGSTGSYEQYF.